A single T cell receptor beta chain is shown here with its context. A few counts support this clonotype. There is no known antigen for this receptor. Just one base apart from a much larger clone, this may be a read error. The data stem from a study of blood T cells in healthy people across ages (dated by TCRdb to 2013 to 2016). As for the study more broadly: In model experiments, template switching captured about one uniquely barcoded TCR beta cDNA molecule for every two T cells. The donors were split into four age groups: young (average 16 years), middle-aged (about 40), aged (about 62) and long-lived (roughly 88). Using the same blood draw, the study looked at two additional independent replicas of 1 million unique cDNA reads for two donors, one aged 18 to 29 and the other aged 80 or older. To avoid experimental bias, donors of different ages were randomly spread across the sequencing lanes. Using deep sequencing normalized with unique cDNA molecular identifiers, the study measured how TCR beta repertoire diversity changes with age. The investigation overall reported the following: As age increased, observed TCR beta diversity per million T cells dropped in a roughly linear way, and a significant reduction was already evident by age about 40. Total diversity estimates from one million sequenced T cells were considered lower bounds and underestimates. The percentage of naive T cells measured by flow cytometry correlated strongly with observed TCR beta diversity. Since profiling was done on bulk unsorted PBMCs, naive and antigen-experienced compartments could not be conclusively compared. Because the CMV infection status of the donors was unknown, age-related changes in expanded clonotypes may potentially have been confounded. Compared with the aged group, more naive CD4+ T cells, fewer expanded clones and increased TCR diversity were shown by the long-lived group, suggesting age selection.

Donors were a few dozen systemically healthy Caucasian individuals from Russia aged roughly 6 to 100 years. Each donor gave about 9.7 milliliters of peripheral blood, drawn into EDTA-treated Vacutainer tubes. Ficoll-Paque density-gradient centrifugation was used to isolate PBMCs, with at least 6.5 million per sample. Trizol reagent was used to extract total RNA from the PBMCs, yielding at least 6 micrograms per sample. Naive CD45RAhigh/CD27high T cell percentages were measured by flow cytometry on a PBMC aliquot from every donor. From cysteine to phenylalanine, the CDR3 is 13 amino acids long. Left in the record is the CDR3 DNA by itself, 39 bases read in frame from the first base. Between the V and J ends, shortened by 5 bases and 11 bases respectively, the junction contains 21 bases. The germline V gene encodes CDR1 DFQATT and CDR2 SNEGSKA (reference sequence). The receptor library was made with 5' RACE. The sequencer listed for this sample is Illumina HiSeq 2500. A second PCR of roughly 7 to 12 cycles was run with a J-beta primer mix and a sample-barcoded 5' primer. A template-switch 5' adaptor carrying 12 random nucleotides introduced a unique molecular identifier onto each TCR beta cDNA molecule. Each sample yielded at least 2.5 million CDR3-containing paired-end reads. All of the RNA was converted into first-strand cDNA using the Mint cDNA synthesis kit, with a TRBC-specific oligonucleotide serving as the primer. Following uracil-DNA glycosylase treatment, all cDNA underwent a first 18-cycle PCR with the universal primers M1SS and BC2_uni_R. The source study handled its data this way. Each sample was normalized by randomly selecting 1 million high-quality reads, each carrying a distinct molecular identifier. Instead of being binned into consensus sequences, reads that shared molecular identifiers were thrown out. MiTCR, set to a Q25 quality threshold and the strictest error-elimination algorithm, was used for CDR3 identification, clonotype clustering and error correction. A nonparametric unseen species model with Euler transformation was used to estimate a lower bound on total TCR beta diversity. The public reads were run again by TCRdb, first through fastp at Q25 and then through MiXCR, and only productive beta chains were kept. Every distinct CDR3 protein forms one entry, paired with its most common genes and DNA. TCRdb's processing, not the authors' own work, is the source of the V and J calls. This sample has hundreds of thousands of distinct CDR3 sequences in its table, and around 49% of those were observed once. The ten largest clones represent roughly 31% of the sample.

The sequence joins TRBV20-1 to TRBJ2-5; the D region possibly corresponds to TRBD2 (6 bases align). Sequenced input: blood. The source is a woman aged 55-69 years in good health. The CDR3 protein is CSAATGGRFEQYF. The bases are TGCAGTGCTGCAACCGGAGGGCGGTTTGAGCAGTACTTC.